This is a list of T cell receptor beta chains from one sample in a study of T cell repertoires in cytomegalovirus infection. Their target antigens are unknown. A single record per CDR3 protein comes from TCRdb applying MiXCR to the reads. The sample contains fewer than 55,000 distinct CDR3 sequences, 15% to 20% of which appear only once. Specimen: CD8+ T cells from cultured PBMCs, collected from culture after CMV antigen stimulation. The receptors here all came from a human donor in good health (CMV status not recorded). Some clones in this sample may be carry-over from other donors' samples. The CDR3 runs from the conserved cysteine through the conserved F or W. A D gene is named only where the DNA matches it firmly. Size is stated for part of the rows, as once, few or many counts, or as a class when the clone is expanded.

TGTGCCAGCAGAGGACCAATGGCGGATACGCAGTATTTT | CASRGPMADTQYF | TRBJ2-3 | NA | NA | TRBV11-2
TGTGCCAGCAGTTCGACAGGGGGCGGGTATGGCTACACCTTC | CASSSTGGGYGYTF | TRBJ1-2 | TRBD1 | few | TRBV28
TGTGCCAGCAGCTCCACCCGGACAGGCTCTAACTATGGCTACACCTTC | CASSSTRTGSNYGYTF | TRBJ1-2 | TRBD1 | few | TRBV7-6
TGTGCCAGCAGCTGGGCCGACAGTTTGAACTATGGCTACACCTTC | CASSWADSLNYGYTF | TRBJ1-2 | NA | few | TRBV7-9
TGTGCCAGCAGCTTAGGTGGAAGGGTCAACGAGCAGTACTTC | CASSLGGRVNEQYF | TRBJ2-7 | NA | few | TRBV7-2
TGTGCCAGCAGTCAAGGGTACCAAGAGACCCAGTACTTC | CASSQGYQETQYF | TRBJ2-5 | NA | few | TRBV12-3/TRBV12-4
TGTGCCAGCAGTTCTCAGGGTTTTACTGAAGCTTTCTTT | CASSSQGFTEAFF | TRBJ1-1 | NA | NA | TRBV12-3/TRBV12-4
TGTGCCAGTAGTATCGGCAATGAGCAGTTCTTC | CASSIGNEQFF | TRBJ2-1 | NA | few | TRBV19
TGTGCCAGCAGTTTATCCCAGGGCTCCTATAGCTATGGCTACACCTTC | CASSLSQGSYSYGYTF | TRBJ1-2 | NA | few | TRBV27
TGTGCCAGTAGTTTCGGAACCGGGACTTCAAAGGAGCAGTTCTTC | CASSFGTGTSKEQFF | TRBJ2-1 | NA | NA | TRBV19
TGTGCCAACAGTCCCCCCTGGACGGGACTCTACGAGCAGTACTTC | CANSPPWTGLYEQYF | TRBJ2-7 | NA | NA | TRBV28
TGTGCCAGCAGCTTAGCTCCTGGTTTTGAAGCTTTCTTT | CASSLAPGFEAFF | TRBJ1-1 | NA | few | TRBV7-6
TGTGCCAGCAGCCAGGGACTAGCGGGGGGCCAGTACGAGCAGTACTTC | CASSQGLAGGQYEQYF | TRBJ2-7 | TRBD2 | few | TRBV7-2
TGTGCCCGCAGCCGTGGACAGGGGGAGTCAGATACGCAGTATTTT | CARSRGQGESDTQYF | TRBJ2-3 | TRBD1 | few | TRBV6-2/TRBV6-3
TGCAGCGTTGAAGAGGTAGAAGCTTTCTTT | CSVEEVEAFF | TRBJ1-1 | NA | many | TRBV29-1
TGTGCCAGCAGCTTACCGTGGTCCGGGGAGCTGTTTTTT | CASSLPWSGELFF | TRBJ2-2 | NA | NA | TRBV7-4
TGCGCCAGCAGCCAAGTCGAATATGGACAGGGGATTTGTAGCAATCAGCCCCAGCATTTT | CASSQVEYGQGICSNQPQHF | TRBJ1-5 | TRBD1 | NA | TRBV4-3
TGTGCCAGCAGTTTGACAGTCTCCTACGAGCAGTACTTC | CASSLTVSYEQYF | TRBJ2-7 | NA | NA | TRBV12-3/TRBV12-4
TGTGCCAGCAGCCCTGTAAGCTCCTACGAGCAGTACTTC | CASSPVSSYEQYF | TRBJ2-7 | NA | NA | TRBV7-9
TGTGCCAGCAGCTGGATATTGGGGGAGGAAAAACTGTTTTTT | CASSWILGEEKLFF | TRBJ1-4 | NA | NA | TRBV7-6
TGTGCCAGCAGCCCCGGGACAGACCCTGGATATGGCTACACCTTC | CASSPGTDPGYGYTF | TRBJ1-2 | TRBD1 | few | TRBV11-1
TGCAGCGTTGAGGGCAGGGGGCGCGCGGTTTTGGATACGCAGTATTTT | CSVEGRGRAVLDTQYF | TRBJ2-3 | TRBD1 | many | TRBV29-1
TGTGCCAGCAGTTTGGGTCAGGAAAACAATGAGCAGTTCTTC | CASSLGQENNEQFF | TRBJ2-1 | NA | NA | TRBV12-3/TRBV12-4
TGTGCCAGCAGTATAAGGACAGGGCAACTGCAGCCCCAGCATTTT | CASSIRTGQLQPQHF | TRBJ1-5 | TRBD1 | many | TRBV12-3/TRBV12-4
TGTGCTAGTGGTTTGGTAACTAGCGGGGGGGCTTCCTACGAGCAGTACTTC | CASGLVTSGGASYEQYF | TRBJ2-7 | TRBD2 | NA | TRBV12-5
TGTGCCAGCAAATCCGGGACAGGGAATTACAATGAGCAGTTCTTC | CASKSGTGNYNEQFF | TRBJ2-1 | TRBD1 | NA | TRBV2
TGTGCCACCAGCAGACCGACAGGGTATGGCTACACCTTC | CATSRPTGYGYTF | TRBJ1-2 | TRBD1 | few | TRBV15
TGTGCCAGCAGTGCCGGGGGCTACTACAATGAGCAGTTCTTC | CASSAGGYYNEQFF | TRBJ2-1 | NA | few | TRBV27
TGCGCCAGCAGCCAAGAAGGAAGGACATCTGGAAACACCATATATTTT | CASSQEGRTSGNTIYF | TRBJ1-3 | NA | NA | TRBV4-1
TGTGCCATCAGTGAAGGGACAGGGGTCCACAATCAGCCCCAGCATTTT | CAISEGTGVHNQPQHF | TRBJ1-5 | TRBD1 | few | TRBV10-3
TGTGCCAGCAGTGCTGGGACAGCGGGATACGAGCAGTACTTC | CASSAGTAGYEQYF | TRBJ2-7 | NA | few | TRBV6-1
TGCAGTGCCAATCGAGGGGAAGAAGATCAGCCCCAGCATTTT | CSANRGEEDQPQHF | TRBJ1-5 | NA | NA | TRBV20-1
TGTGCCAGCAGTCCGGGGGCCACAGATACGCAGTATTTT | CASSPGATDTQYF | TRBJ2-3 | NA | few | TRBV11-3
TGCGCCAGCAGCCCTAGCGGGTCGGAGACCCAGTACTTC | CASSPSGSETQYF | TRBJ2-5 | TRBD2 | many | TRBV4-1
TGTGCCAGCAGCCAACTAAACCGAGGGTCCACGACAGGGGGTCGGACTGAAGCTTTCTTT | CASSQLNRGSTTGGRTEAFF | TRBJ1-1 | TRBD1 | few | TRBV14
TGTGCCAGCAGCTTAGCTGAACTGGGGGCTAGAAACACCATATATTTT | CASSLAELGARNTIYF | TRBJ1-3 | NA | few | TRBV7-2
TGTGCCTCCGGCGGACAGGCAAATGGCTACACCTTC | CASGGQANGYTF | TRBJ1-2 | TRBD1 | NA | TRBV5-4
TGTGCCAGCAGCTTAGCCCAAAGGAGTGAGCAGTTCTTC | CASSLAQRSEQFF | TRBJ2-1 | NA | NA | TRBV7-9
TGCGCCAGCAGCCAAGATAAGTTCGGGGAGGGGCTGTTTTCTGGGGCCAACGTCCTGACTTTC | CASSQDKFGEGLFSGANVLTF | TRBJ2-6 | TRBD2 | many | TRBV4-3
TGCAGCGTTGAACCCGATGGGACGGTCAACACCGGGGAGCTGTTTTTT | CSVEPDGTVNTGELFF | TRBJ2-2 | NA | NA | TRBV29-1
TGTGCCATCAGTGAGTCTAGTCAGGCTCAAGAGACCCAGTACTTC | CAISESSQAQETQYF | TRBJ2-5 | NA | few | TRBV10-3
TGCGCCAGCAGCCAAGAACGGGGCTGGAGCAGGCAGTTT | CASSQERGWSRQF | TRBJ1-1 | NA | NA | TRBV4-1
TGTGCCAGCAGTGACGGGCAGGCGACGGACACTGAAGCTTTCTTT | CASSDGQATDTEAFF | TRBJ1-1 | NA | NA | TRBV2
TGTGCCAGCAGCTTGCTCCTAGCGGGGGGTGGGGGTGAGCAGTTCTTC | CASSLLLAGGGGEQFF | TRBJ2-1 | TRBD2 | few | TRBV7-2
TGCGCCAGCAGCCAAGATCGTCTAGCGGGCGCTTACAATGAGCAGTTCTTC | CASSQDRLAGAYNEQFF | TRBJ2-1 | TRBD2 | NA | TRBV4-3
TGCAGTGCTAGCGTTTTCTGGGCAGATACGCAGTATTTT | CSASVFWADTQYF | TRBJ2-3 | NA | NA | TRBV20-1
TGCGCCAGCAGCCAAGATAGGGTGGGAGAGCAGTTCTTC | CASSQDRVGEQFF | TRBJ2-1 | NA | few | TRBV4-1
TGTGCCAGCAGCCCGACTAGCGGCTCCTACGAGCAGTACTTC | CASSPTSGSYEQYF | TRBJ2-7 | TRBD2 | NA | TRBV7-9
TGTGCCAGCAGCTTAGTGAGTGGTCCTAGCACAGATACGCAGTATTTT | CASSLVSGPSTDTQYF | TRBJ2-3 | NA | few | TRBV11-2
TGCGCCAGCAGTCAATCAGACCCAGCGGTGGGCAATGAGCAGTTCTTC | CASSQSDPAVGNEQFF | TRBJ2-1 | NA | NA | TRBV23-1
TGTGCCAGCAGTTATGGATCAGGAGCTAACTATGGCTACACCTTC | CASSYGSGANYGYTF | TRBJ1-2 | NA | few | TRBV6-2/TRBV6-3
TGTGCCAGCAGCTTCTCTGGACTAGCGGGGGGATATACCGGGGAGCTGTTTTTT | CASSFSGLAGGYTGELFF | TRBJ2-2 | TRBD2 | few | TRBV7-2
TGTGCCAGCAGTTTAAGTTCAGGGGATTGGAACTACGAGCAGTACTTC | CASSLSSGDWNYEQYF | TRBJ2-7 | NA | few | TRBV27
TGTGCCAGCAGGGACTTGAGGGTGCCCACTGAAGCTTTCTTT | CASRDLRVPTEAFF | TRBJ1-1 | NA | NA | TRBV11-2